This is a list of T cell receptor beta chains from one sample in a study of T cells in Graves' hyperthyroidism and ophthalmopathy. TCRdb passed the multiplex PCR reads through MiXCR, listing each CDR3 protein once. The sample records about 360,000 distinct CDR3 sequences, 13% being singletons. The sample consisted of blood. The receptors come from a man aged 25-45 years with Graves' hyperthyroidism that later progressed to Graves' ophthalmopathy. CDR3s include the opening cysteine and the closing phenylalanine or tryptophan. Each record gives: CDR3 DNA, CDR3 protein, J gene, clone size, V gene, D gene. The D gene is left open where the match is weak. Clone sizes are given selectively: once, few, many, or a class where the clone is expanded.

TGTGCCAGCAGTTACTCCCCCGGACAGGGATATTCACCCCTCCACTTT,CASSYSPGQGYSPLHF,TRBJ1-6,NA,TRBV6-5,TRBD1
TGTGCCAGCAGCCTTCGACTAGCAGATACGCAGTATTTT,CASSLRLADTQYF,TRBJ2-3,many,TRBV7-7,NA
TGTGCCAGCAGTTACGGACAGGGGAAAGGTGCCGGGGAGCTGTTTTTT,CASSYGQGKGAGELFF,TRBJ2-2,few,TRBV6-5,TRBD1
TGCGCCAGCAGCCCGGGCCAGCTTGCCTATGGCTACACCTTC,CASSPGQLAYGYTF,TRBJ1-2,NA,TRBV4-1,NA
TGTGCCAGCACCAGGGGAGCCAATCAGCCCCAGCATTTT,CASTRGANQPQHF,TRBJ1-5,many,TRBV2,NA
TGTGCCAGCAGCTCACCCTACAATGAGCAGTTCTTC,CASSSPYNEQFF,TRBJ2-1,many,TRBV5-5,NA
TGCAGTGCTAGGACTAGCGGGGGCCAAGAGACCCAGTACTTC,CSARTSGGQETQYF,TRBJ2-5,many,TRBV20-1,TRBD2
TGTGCCAGCAGCGTCGGACAGGGGAAAGAGACCCAGTACTTC,CASSVGQGKETQYF,TRBJ2-5,few,TRBV9,TRBD1
TGCGCCAGCAGCCAAGTTCGTCCGGCCAGAGGGTACAGTCAGCCCCAGCATTTT,CASSQVRPARGYSQPQHF,TRBJ1-5,NA,TRBV4-1,NA
TGTGCCTGGACCGCGGACATCTACTATGGCTACACCTTC,CAWTADIYYGYTF,TRBJ1-2,NA,TRBV30,NA
TGCGCCAGCAGCTTGGGTGGACAGGGAGGGAAAGCTTTCTTT,CASSLGGQGGKAFF,TRBJ1-1,NA,TRBV5-1,TRBD1
TGTGCCAGCTCCCACTCCGGGACGGGATTCTCTGGAAACACCATATATTTT,CASSHSGTGFSGNTIYF,TRBJ1-3,NA,TRBV11-2,NA
TGCGCCAGCAGCCAAGATGGGGTTACAGAGACCCAGTACTTC,CASSQDGVTETQYF,TRBJ2-5,NA,TRBV4-1,NA
TGTGCCAGCACAGGGTCTCTTAACAATGAGCAGTTCTTC,CASTGSLNNEQFF,TRBJ2-1,many,TRBV6-1,NA
TGTGCCAGTAGTATCGGCAGGGGATACACTGAAGCTTTCTTT,CASSIGRGYTEAFF,TRBJ1-1,NA,TRBV19,NA
TGTGCCAGCAGCTATCAGGGGAGAGAGGGTGGCTACACCTTC,CASSYQGREGGYTF,TRBJ1-2,NA,TRBV13,NA
TGTGCCAGCAGTTTAAAGAGGCTAGCGGGGTCACCAGGGGAGACCCAGTACTTC,CASSLKRLAGSPGETQYF,TRBJ2-5,NA,TRBV28,TRBD2
TGTGCCAGCAGTGAACTGGACACCTTC,CASSELDTF,TRBJ1-2,few,TRBV6-1,NA
TGCGCCAGCAGCCAAGATCGATCCAAGGGGACTTTCTTT,CASSQDRSKGTFF,TRBJ1-1,NA,TRBV11-1,NA
TGTGCCAGCAGTTACTCGTCGGACAGGGGAGCTTACGAGCAGTACTTC,CASSYSSDRGAYEQYF,TRBJ2-7,few,TRBV6-6,TRBD1
TGTGCCACCAGCATCCGAGGAGGCACCGGGGAGCTGTTTTTT,CATSIRGGTGELFF,TRBJ2-2,many,TRBV15,NA
TGTGCCAGCAGTTTAAGGGTAACGGACACCGGGGAGCTGTTTTTT,CASSLRVTDTGELFF,TRBJ2-2,NA,TRBV27,NA
TGTGCCAGCAGTCCTCATCGGCTGGGACTAGATCCCTTCAATGAGCAGTTCTTC,CASSPHRLGLDPFNEQFF,TRBJ2-1,many,TRBV7-8,TRBD2
TGTGCCAGCAGCCCCCAAACGACCCGGGGGCGGACTGAAGCTTTCTTT,CASSPQTTRGRTEAFF,TRBJ1-1,many,TRBV11-2,NA
TGTGCCAGCAGCTTCTCGACAGAGGAAGCTTTCTTT,CASSFSTEEAFF,TRBJ1-1,few,TRBV11-3,NA
TGTGCCAGCAGCTCCACTAGCGGGGCAGTTGAGCAGTACTTC,CASSSTSGAVEQYF,TRBJ2-7,many,TRBV7-8,TRBD2
TGTGCCAGCAGTTACTTAGGGCTAGCAGAAGAGACCCAGTACTTC,CASSYLGLAEETQYF,TRBJ2-5,NA,TRBV6-6,NA
TGTGCCAGCAGCTTAGGGGACGGGAGCTCCTACAATGAGCAGTTCTTC,CASSLGDGSSYNEQFF,TRBJ2-1,many,TRBV7-3,NA
TGTGCCAGCAGTTTTCTACCCCCAGGGGCCCTGGCCACTGAAGCTTTCTTT,CASSFLPPGALATEAFF,TRBJ1-1,many,TRBV7-2,NA
TGTGCCAGCAGCTCTACAGATACGAACACCGGGGAGCTGTTTTTT,CASSSTDTNTGELFF,TRBJ2-2,few,TRBV5-8,NA
TGTGCCAGCAGCTTAGGGGCGATTAACACTGAAGCTTTCTTT,CASSLGAINTEAFF,TRBJ1-1,many,TRBV7-8,NA
TGTGCCACCAGTGACCGAGGTAGTCAGCCCCAGCATTTT,CATSDRGSQPQHF,TRBJ1-5,NA,TRBV24-1,NA
TGTGCCATCAGTGCGAAGGACAGGGACGGTTACGAGCAGTACTTC,CAISAKDRDGYEQYF,TRBJ2-7,few,TRBV10-3,TRBD1
TGTGCCAGCAGCGAACCGGGACTAGCGGGGGGATCCTTCACCGGGGAGCTGTTTTTT,CASSEPGLAGGSFTGELFF,TRBJ2-2,many,TRBV11-2,TRBD2
TGTGCCAGCAGCGTGCAGCCCCAAGAGACCCAGTACTTC,CASSVQPQETQYF,TRBJ2-5,NA,TRBV9,NA
TGCAGTGCTAGTTCTCTTGAGGGACAGGGGCGGAACGAGCAGTACTTC,CSASSLEGQGRNEQYF,TRBJ2-7,many,TRBV20-1,TRBD1
TGTGCCAGCAGTGATCAGGGCACAGATACGCAGTATTTT,CASSDQGTDTQYF,TRBJ2-3,many,TRBV2,NA
TGCGCCAGCAGCTTGGTTGGCACCATGAACACTGAAGCTTTCTTT,CASSLVGTMNTEAFF,TRBJ1-1,many,TRBV5-1,NA
TGTGTCAGCAGGACCGGGACAACGAACACCGGGGAGCTGTTTTTT,CVSRTGTTNTGELFF,TRBJ2-2,NA,TRBV7-9,NA
TGTGCCGTGTCTGCAACTAATGAAAAACTGTTTTTT,CAVSATNEKLFF,TRBJ1-4,NA,TRBV19,NA
TGTGCCAGCAGTGACGGGACATCGCACGAGCAGTACTTC,CASSDGTSHEQYF,TRBJ2-7,NA,TRBV2,NA
TGCAGCGCCTGGCGTACGGGGTACACTGAAGCTTTCTTT,CSAWRTGYTEAFF,TRBJ1-1,NA,TRBV29-1,NA
TGCGCCAGCAGCTATTCAGAGGGGGGTCTACAAGAGACCCAGTACTTC,CASSYSEGGLQETQYF,TRBJ2-5,once,TRBV4-1,NA
TGCGCCAGCAGACGGGGGACAGGGGGCGCTTATCGGGCTAGTGAAAAACTGTTTTTT,CASRRGTGGAYRASEKLFF,TRBJ1-4,NA,TRBV5-1,TRBD1
TGCGCCAGCAGTCCCTCGGGGGGCAGGCAGCCCCAGCATTTT,CASSPSGGRQPQHF,TRBJ1-5,NA,TRBV10-2,NA
TGTGCCAGCAGTCTATATTGGGGGAGAGACACCATATATTTT,CASSLYWGRDTIYF,TRBJ1-3,few,TRBV27,NA
TGTGCCAGCAGTCGACAGGGATCTAATGAAAAACTGTTTTTT,CASSRQGSNEKLFF,TRBJ1-4,many,TRBV9,TRBD1
TGTGCCAGCAGCCCCCGACAGGGGGCGGACACTGAAGCTTTCTTT,CASSPRQGADTEAFF,TRBJ1-1,many,TRBV13,TRBD1
TGCAGTGTTAGCCCCCCTTCCAATACAGATACGCAGTATTTT,CSVSPPSNTDTQYF,TRBJ2-3,many,TRBV20-1,NA
TGTGCCAGCAGTTTCGAGGGGGACAGGGTCTATGGCTACACCTTC,CASSFEGDRVYGYTF,TRBJ1-2,many,TRBV28,TRBD1
TGTGCCAGCAGCCAGGCCCCCGCCGCGGGGGTCTCCTACGAGCAGTACTTC,CASSQAPAAGVSYEQYF,TRBJ2-7,NA,TRBV3-1,TRBD2
TGTGCCAGCAGCTCCGTTTGGGGACAACTATACGACTCGAACACCGGGGAGCTGTTTTTT,CASSSVWGQLYDSNTGELFF,TRBJ2-2,many,TRBV11-3,NA
TGTGCCAGCAGTTACTCGAAGGATTGGGGCGGGGGGAGCAATGAGCAGTTCTTC,CASSYSKDWGGGSNEQFF,TRBJ2-1,many,TRBV6-2/TRBV6-3,TRBD2
TGTGCCAGCAGCCACGTATTTGGTGAGCAGTTCTTC,CASSHVFGEQFF,TRBJ2-1,many,TRBV7-8,NA
TGTGCCAGCAGTGAGGGGGCGGGAGATACGCAGTATTTT,CASSEGAGDTQYF,TRBJ2-3,few,TRBV6-1,NA
TGTGCCAGCAGCCATGGCCGGGACATTAGCTCCTACGAGCAGTACTTC,CASSHGRDISSYEQYF,TRBJ2-7,NA,TRBV6-1,NA
TGTGCCAGCAGCCCTGCCCCAGGGGGGACAGGGGGCTACGAGCAGTACTTC,CASSPAPGGTGGYEQYF,TRBJ2-7,many,TRBV9,TRBD1